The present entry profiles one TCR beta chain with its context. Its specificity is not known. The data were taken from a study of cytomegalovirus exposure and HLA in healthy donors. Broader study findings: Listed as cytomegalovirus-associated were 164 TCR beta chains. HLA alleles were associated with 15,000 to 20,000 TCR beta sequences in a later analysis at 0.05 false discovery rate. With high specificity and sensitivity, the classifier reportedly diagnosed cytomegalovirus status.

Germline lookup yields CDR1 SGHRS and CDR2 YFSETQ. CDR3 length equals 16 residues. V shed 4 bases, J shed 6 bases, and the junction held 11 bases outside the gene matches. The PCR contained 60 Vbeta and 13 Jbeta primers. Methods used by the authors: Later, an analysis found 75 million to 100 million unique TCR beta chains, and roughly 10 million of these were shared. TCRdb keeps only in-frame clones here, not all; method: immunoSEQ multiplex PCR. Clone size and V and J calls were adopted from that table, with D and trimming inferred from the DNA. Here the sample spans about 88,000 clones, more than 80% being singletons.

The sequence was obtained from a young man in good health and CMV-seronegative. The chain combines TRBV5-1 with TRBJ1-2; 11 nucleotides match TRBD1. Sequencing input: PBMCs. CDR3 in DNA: TGCGCCAGCAGCAGAGGACAGGGGGCCAGTCTCGATGGCTACACCTTC. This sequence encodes CASSRGQGASLDGYTF. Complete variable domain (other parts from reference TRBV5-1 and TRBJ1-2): KAGVTQTPRYLIKTRGQQVTLSCSPISGHRSVSWYQQTPGQGLQFLFEYFSETQRNKGNFPGRFSGRQFSNSRSEMNVSTLELGDSALYLCASSRGQGASLDGYTFGSGTRLTVV.